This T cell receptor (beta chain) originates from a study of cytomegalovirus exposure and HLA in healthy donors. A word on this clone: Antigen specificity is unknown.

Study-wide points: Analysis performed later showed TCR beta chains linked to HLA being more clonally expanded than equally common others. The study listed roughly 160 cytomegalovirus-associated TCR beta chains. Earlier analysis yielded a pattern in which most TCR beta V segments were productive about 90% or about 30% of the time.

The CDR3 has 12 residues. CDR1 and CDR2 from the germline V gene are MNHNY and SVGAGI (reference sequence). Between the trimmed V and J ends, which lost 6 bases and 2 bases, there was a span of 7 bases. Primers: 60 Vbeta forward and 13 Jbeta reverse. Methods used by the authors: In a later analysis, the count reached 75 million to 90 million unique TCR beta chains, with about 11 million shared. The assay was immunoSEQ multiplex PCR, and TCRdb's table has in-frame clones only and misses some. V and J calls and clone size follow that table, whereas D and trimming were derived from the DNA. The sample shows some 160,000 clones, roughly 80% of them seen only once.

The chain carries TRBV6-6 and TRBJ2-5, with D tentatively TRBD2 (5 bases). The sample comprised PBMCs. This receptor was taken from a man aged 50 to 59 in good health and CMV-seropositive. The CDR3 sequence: CASSSGQETQYF. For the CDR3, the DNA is TGTGCCAGCAGCAGCGGTCAAGAGACCCAGTACTTC.